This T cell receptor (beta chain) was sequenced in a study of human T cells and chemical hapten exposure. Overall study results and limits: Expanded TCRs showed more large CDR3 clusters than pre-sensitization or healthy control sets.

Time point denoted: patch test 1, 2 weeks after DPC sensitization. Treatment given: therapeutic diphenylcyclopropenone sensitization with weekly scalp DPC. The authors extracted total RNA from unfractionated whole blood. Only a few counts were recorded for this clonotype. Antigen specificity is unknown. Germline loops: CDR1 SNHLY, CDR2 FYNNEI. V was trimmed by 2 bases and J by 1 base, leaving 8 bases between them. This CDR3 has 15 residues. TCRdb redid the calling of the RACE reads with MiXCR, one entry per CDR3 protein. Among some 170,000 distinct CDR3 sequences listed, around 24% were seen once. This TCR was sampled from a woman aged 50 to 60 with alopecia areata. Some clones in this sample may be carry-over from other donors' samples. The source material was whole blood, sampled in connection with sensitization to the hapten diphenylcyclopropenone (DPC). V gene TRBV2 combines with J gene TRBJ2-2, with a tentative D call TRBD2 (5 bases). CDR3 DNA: TGTGCCAGCAGTGAAAAGAGGGTGAACACCGGGGAGCTGTTTTTT. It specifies CASSEKRVNTGELFF.